Following are 8 T cell receptor beta chains from one sample sequenced in a study of CD8+CD57+ T cells in acquired aplastic anemia. Selection for sequencing was limited to patients who had shown CD8+CD57+ cell expansion by flow cytometry. Using genomic DNA as the template, TCR beta VDJ and CDR3 profiling was carried out. A single record per CDR3 protein comes from TCRdb applying MiXCR to the reads. Here the sample spans some 180,000 distinct CDR3 sequences, roughly 65% being singletons. Sequences were obtained from sorted CD4+, CD8+, or CD8+CD57+ T cells (not recorded which) from PBMCs. These receptors were obtained from a human donor with aplastic anemia.

The DNA of the CDR3 is TGTGCCAGCAGCCCCCGCGGGACAGGGGTGGGAAAACTGTTTTTT. It yields the protein CASSPRGTGVGKLFF. This sequence joins TRBV7-2 and TRBJ1-4, with TRBD1 matching 10 bases. The CDR3 consists of 15 residues. Losses at the gene ends were 5 bases for V and 10 bases for J; bases not matched to a gene: 10. Germline values: CDR1 SGHTA, CDR2 FQGNSA.

The rearrangement links TRBV7-3 to TRBJ2-3; weak D call: TRBD2 (5 bases). The length of the CDR3 is 15 residues. V lost 5 bases to trimming and J lost 1 base, with 13 bases between them. The V gene's germline CDR1 is SGHTA and CDR2 FQGTGA. The CDR3 spells CASSDRTGGTDTQYF. DNA for the CDR3: TGTGCCAGCAGCGATCGGACTGGGGGCACAGATACGCAGTATTTT.

The rearrangement uses TRBV7-2 and TRBJ1-5; a weak D match, TRBD1 (5 bases). The CDR3 has 15 residues. The V and J ends lost 5 bases and 0 bases respectively, with 11 bases between them. Germline V lookup: CDR1 SGHTA, CDR2 FQGNSA. For the CDR3, the DNA is TGTGCCAGCAGCGTCAAAACAGGTAGCAATCAGCCCCAGCATTTT. Encoded protein: CASSVKTGSNQPQHF.

The CDR3 region has the DNA TGTGCCAGCAGTTTAGCGGGACTGGTTGGAGAAACAGATACGCAGTATTTT. Protein: CASSLAGLVGETDTQYF. The chain has TRBV12-3 or TRBV12-4 and TRBJ2-3, with a weak D call TRBD2 (6 bases). V was shortened by 0 bases and J by 3 bases, with 16 bases between the two germline ends. This CDR3 contains 17 residues.

Ten or more counts support this clonotype. The gene calls are TRBV19 and TRBJ1-1, with 10 bases that match TRBD1. Trimming at V came to 8 bases and at J to 3 bases, leaving 9 bases not matched to a gene. The CDR3 spans 15 residues. CDR1 is LNHDA, CDR2 SQIVND, per germline (reference sequence). As DNA, the CDR3 is TGTGCCAGTTTAGACAGGGGGCGCGGACACACTGAAGCTTTCTTT. Its protein product is CASLDRGRGHTEAFF.

This clonotype was picked up many times. This sequence joins TRBV11-2 and TRBJ2-7, with D uncertain. The CDR3 runs 12 residues. The germline CDR1 and CDR2 sequences are SGHAT and FQNNGV. With 0 bases removed from V and 6 bases from J, the gap between germline ends came to 6 bases. The CDR3 nucleotides read TGTGCCAGCAGCTTAGAACGGAGCGAGCAGTACTTC. Protein: CASSLERSEQYF.

The CDR3, as DNA: TGCAGCGTTTCAATTGGTGGAACCTCCTACGAGCAGTACTTC. The encoded protein is CSVSIGGTSYEQYF. This sequence joins TRBV29-1 and TRBJ2-7, with D hard to call. Germline V gene lookup returns CDR1 SQVTM and CDR2 ANQGSEA. Trimming pared 5 bases from V and 0 bases from J, leaving 14 bases between. The CDR3 is 14 amino acids.

The genes are TRBV7-3 and TRBJ1-3; a possible D gene is TRBD1 (6 bases). V was trimmed by 0 bases and J by 4 bases, leaving 10 bases between them. The CDR3 length is 15 residues. The V gene's germline CDR1 is SGHTA and CDR2 FQGTGA. The CDR3 loop reads CASSLTGGAGNTIYF. The CDR3 nucleotides read TGTGCCAGCAGCTTAACGGGGGGCGCGGGAAACACCATATATTTT.